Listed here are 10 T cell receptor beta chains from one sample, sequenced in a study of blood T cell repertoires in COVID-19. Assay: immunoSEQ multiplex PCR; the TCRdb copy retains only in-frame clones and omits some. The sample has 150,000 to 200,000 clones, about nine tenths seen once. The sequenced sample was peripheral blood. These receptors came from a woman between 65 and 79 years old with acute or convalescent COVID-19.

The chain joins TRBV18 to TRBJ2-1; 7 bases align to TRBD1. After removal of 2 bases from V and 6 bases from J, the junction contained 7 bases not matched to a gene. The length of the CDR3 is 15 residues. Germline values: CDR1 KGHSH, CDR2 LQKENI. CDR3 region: CASSPLGAGGNEQFF. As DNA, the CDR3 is TGTGCCAGCTCACCATTAGGGGCAGGGGGCAATGAGCAGTTCTTC.

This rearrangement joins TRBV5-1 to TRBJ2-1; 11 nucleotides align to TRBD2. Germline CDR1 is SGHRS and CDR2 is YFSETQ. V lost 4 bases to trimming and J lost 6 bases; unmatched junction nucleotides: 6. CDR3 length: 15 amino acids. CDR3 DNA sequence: TGCGCCAGCAGCCCCGGGACTAGCGGATTCAATGAGCAGTTCTTC. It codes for CASSPGTSGFNEQFF.

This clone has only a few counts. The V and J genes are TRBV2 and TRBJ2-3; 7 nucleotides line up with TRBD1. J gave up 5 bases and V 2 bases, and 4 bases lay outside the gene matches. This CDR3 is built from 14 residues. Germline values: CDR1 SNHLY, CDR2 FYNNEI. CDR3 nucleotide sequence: TGTGCCAGCAGTGAACCCAGGGGGAAAGATACGCAGTATTTT. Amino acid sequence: CASSEPRGKDTQYF.

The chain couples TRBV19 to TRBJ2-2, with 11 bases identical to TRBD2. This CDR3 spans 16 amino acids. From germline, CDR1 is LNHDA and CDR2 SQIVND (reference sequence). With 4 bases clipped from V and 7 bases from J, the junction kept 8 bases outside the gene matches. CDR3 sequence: CASSTFTSGSGGELFF. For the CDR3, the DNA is TGTGCCAGTAGTACCTTTACTAGCGGGAGCGGCGGGGAGCTGTTTTTT.

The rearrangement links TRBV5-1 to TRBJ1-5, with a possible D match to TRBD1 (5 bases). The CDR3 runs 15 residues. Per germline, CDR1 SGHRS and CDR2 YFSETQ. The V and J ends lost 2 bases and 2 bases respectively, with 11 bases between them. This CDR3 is CASSLGLGGNQPQHF. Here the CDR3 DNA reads TGCGCCAGCAGCTTAGGGCTAGGGGGCAATCAGCCCCAGCATTTT.

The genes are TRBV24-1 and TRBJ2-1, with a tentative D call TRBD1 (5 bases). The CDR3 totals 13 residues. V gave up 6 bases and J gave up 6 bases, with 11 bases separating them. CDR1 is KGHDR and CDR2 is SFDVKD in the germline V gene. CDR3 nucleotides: TGTGCCACCAGTAGGACAACGGGCAATGAGCAGTTCTTC. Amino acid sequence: CATSRTTGNEQFF.

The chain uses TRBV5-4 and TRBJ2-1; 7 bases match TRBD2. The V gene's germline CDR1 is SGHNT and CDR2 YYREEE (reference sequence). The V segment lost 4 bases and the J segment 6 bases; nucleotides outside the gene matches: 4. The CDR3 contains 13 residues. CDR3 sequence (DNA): TGTGCCAGCAGCCAAACTAGCGTCAATGAGCAGTTCTTC. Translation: CASSQTSVNEQFF.

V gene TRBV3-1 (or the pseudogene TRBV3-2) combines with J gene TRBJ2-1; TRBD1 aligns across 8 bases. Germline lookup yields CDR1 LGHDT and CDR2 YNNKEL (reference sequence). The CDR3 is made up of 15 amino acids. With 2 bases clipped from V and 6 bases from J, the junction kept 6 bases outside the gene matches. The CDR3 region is CASSQTTGVGNEQFF. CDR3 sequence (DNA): TGTGCCAGCAGCCAAACGACAGGGGTAGGCAATGAGCAGTTCTTC.

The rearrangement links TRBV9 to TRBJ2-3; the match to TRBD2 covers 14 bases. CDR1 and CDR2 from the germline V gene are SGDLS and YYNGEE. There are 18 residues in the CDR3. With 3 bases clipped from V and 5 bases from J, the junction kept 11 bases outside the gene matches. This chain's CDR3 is CASSASPPTSGRVDTQYF. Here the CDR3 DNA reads TGTGCCAGCAGCGCTAGCCCCCCGACTAGCGGGAGGGTAGATACGCAGTATTTT. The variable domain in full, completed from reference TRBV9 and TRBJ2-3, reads DSGVTQTPKHLITATGQRVTLRCSPRSGDLSVYWYQQSLDQGLQFLIQYYNGEERAKGNILERFSAQQFPDLHSELNLSSLELGDSALYFCASSASPPTSGRVDTQYFGPGTRLTVL.

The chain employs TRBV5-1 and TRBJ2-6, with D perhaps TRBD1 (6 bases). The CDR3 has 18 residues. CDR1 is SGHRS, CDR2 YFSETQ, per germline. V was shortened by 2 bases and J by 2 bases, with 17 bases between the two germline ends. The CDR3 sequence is CASSLAGTSSAGANVLTF. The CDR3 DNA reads TGCGCCAGCAGCTTAGCCGGGACATCAAGCGCTGGGGCCAACGTCCTGACTTTC. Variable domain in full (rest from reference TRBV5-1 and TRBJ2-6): KAGVTQTPRYLIKTRGQQVTLSCSPISGHRSVSWYQQTPGQGLQFLFEYFSETQRNKGNFPGRFSGRQFSNSRSEMNVSTLELGDSALYLCASSLAGTSSAGANVLTFGAGSRLTVL.